A single TCR beta chain is shown here with its context. Its antigen remains unidentified. This sample is drawn from a study of T cell repertoires in ileal Crohn's disease. Overall study: At surgery, around 40% of patients smoked, with median disease duration approximately 7.3 years. Study-wide results and limits: Every patient over 26.8% clonality showed endoscopic recurrence. Sorted CD8 T cells held more high-frequency clones than CD4.

Assay used: immunoSEQ multiplex PCR; TCRdb lists only in-frame clones, some missing. The table lists roughly 7,300 clones, 80% to 95% of them singletons. V lost 0 bases, J lost 6 bases, and 5 bases stayed unmatched. Per the germline V gene, CDR1 is MGHRA and CDR2 is YSYEKL. The CDR3 runs to 17 residues. The receptor's source is an adult with Crohn's disease. The sequencing sample was made of ileal tissue. The V and J genes are TRBV4-1 and TRBJ2-2, with 12 bases matching TRBD2. Here the CDR3 DNA reads TGCGCCAGCAGCCAAGAGGGTCTAGCGGGAGGGGCCGGGGAGCTGTTTTTT. Translation: CASSQEGLAGGAGELFF.